This T cell receptor beta chain was found in a study of OX40 agonist ivuxolimab in advanced cancers. Study summary: Ivuxolimab is an agonistic anti-OX40 (CD134) antibody, and patients were treated with it. Participants, 82.7% male, averaged about 56 years of age, ranging from roughly 23 to 90.

General study points: Those patients achieving a partial response at 0.1-3.0 mg/kg showed among the lowest clonal expansion.

From germline, CDR1 is SNHLY and CDR2 FYNNEI. The CDR3 loop spans 14 amino acids. The ends were cut back, 4 bases at V and 3 bases at J, with 10 bases in the middle. As regards this clone: Its antigen is not identified.

Assay: immunoSEQ multiplex PCR; the TCRdb copy retains only in-frame clones and omits some. The sample gives about 35,000 clones, about nine tenths of which show up once; around 3.8% is in the top ten. The starting material was CD4+ or CD8+ T cells sorted from blood, obtained in a trial of the OX40 agonist ivuxolimab. The receptor's source is an adult with an advanced solid tumor such as melanoma, head and neck, liver or kidney cancer. This chain connects TRBV2 to TRBJ1-5; D gene uncertain. The CDR3 loop is CASSGGNTNQPQHF. The DNA of the CDR3 is TGTGCCAGCAGTGGCGGGAACACCAATCAGCCCCAGCATTTT.